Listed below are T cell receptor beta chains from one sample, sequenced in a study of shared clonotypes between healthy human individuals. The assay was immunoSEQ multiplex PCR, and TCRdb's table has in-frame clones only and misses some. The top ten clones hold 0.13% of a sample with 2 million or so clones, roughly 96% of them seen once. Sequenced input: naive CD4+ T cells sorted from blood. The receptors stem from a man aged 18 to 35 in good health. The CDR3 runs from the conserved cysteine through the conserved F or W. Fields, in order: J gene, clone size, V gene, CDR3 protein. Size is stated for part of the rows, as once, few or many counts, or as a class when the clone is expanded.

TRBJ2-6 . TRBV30 CAGDRGLTFSGANVLTF
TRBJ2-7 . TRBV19 CASSIGREVIYEQYF
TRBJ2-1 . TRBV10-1 CASSELTSGPPSYNEQFF
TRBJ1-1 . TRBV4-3 CASSRAIGGYAEAFF
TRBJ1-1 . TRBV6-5 CASILLGGTNTEAFF
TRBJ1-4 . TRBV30 CAWSVGLNEKLFF
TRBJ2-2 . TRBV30 CAWSSRGTPPGPGELFF
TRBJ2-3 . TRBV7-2 CASSLVGLLAAGVGDTQYF
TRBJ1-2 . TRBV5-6 CASSLVTGQNYGYTF
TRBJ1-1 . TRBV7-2 CASSLRQGNTEAFF
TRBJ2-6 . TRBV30 CAWRSPGANVLTF
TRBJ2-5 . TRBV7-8 CASRPGRTQETQYF
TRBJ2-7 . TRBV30 CACKVAYEQYF
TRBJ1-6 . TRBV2 CASSPTELRSPLHF
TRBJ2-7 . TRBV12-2 CASRLETRQGDPPPDEQYF
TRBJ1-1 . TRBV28 CASSLNAPWAEAFF
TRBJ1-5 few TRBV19 CASTPGGNQPQHF
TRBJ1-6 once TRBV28 CASSLGPYNSPLHF
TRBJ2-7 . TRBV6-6 CASSQAGQGAPSEQYF
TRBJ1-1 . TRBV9 CASSGPGRLNTEAFF
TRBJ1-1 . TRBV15 CATHPPGGEAFF
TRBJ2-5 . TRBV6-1 CASSERGETQYF
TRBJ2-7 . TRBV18 CASSPGGWAYEQYF
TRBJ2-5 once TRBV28 CASSSPGTGKKETQYF
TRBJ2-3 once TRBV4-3 CASSRTTSGGTDTQYF
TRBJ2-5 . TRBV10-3 CAISQDADGTQYF
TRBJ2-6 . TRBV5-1 CASSLASASGANVLTF
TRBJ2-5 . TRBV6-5 CASRLHGLETQYF
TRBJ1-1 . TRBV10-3 CAITQGPENTEAFF
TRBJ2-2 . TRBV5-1 CASSPIRDPNTGELFF
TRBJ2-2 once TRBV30 CAWSVRNTGELFF
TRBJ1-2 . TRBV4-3 CASSQATGPGNYGYTF
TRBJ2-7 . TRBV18 CASSPQSREGEQYF
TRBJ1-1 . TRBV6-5 CASSYEGRSTEAFF
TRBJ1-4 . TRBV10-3 CAISESGGAREKLFF
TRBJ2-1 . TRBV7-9 CASSPSNYGSYNEQFF
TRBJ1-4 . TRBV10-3 CAISEGEKLFF
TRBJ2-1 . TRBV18 CASSPSGSSYNEQFF
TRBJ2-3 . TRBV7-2 CASSRSYTQYF